Below are 3 T cell receptor beta chains sequenced from a single sample in a study of T cells in Graves' hyperthyroidism and ophthalmopathy. Amplified TCR beta CDR3 regions derived from RNA transcripts. The TCR CDR3 first-round RT-PCR relied on the HTBI primer set. Each CDR3 protein gets one entry after TCRdb re-called the multiplex PCR reads with MiXCR. Of over 400,000 distinct CDR3 sequences in the sample, approximately 23% were seen once. Material for sequencing was blood. The receptors were gathered from a woman in her sixties or seventies with Graves' ophthalmopathy.

This clonotype was seen many times. The chain is built from TRBV5-1 and TRBJ1-2, with 12 bases fitting TRBD1. CDR1 is SGHRS and CDR2 is YFSETQ in the germline V gene. The CDR3 contains 13 residues. V shed 7 bases and J 6 bases; nucleotides not matched to a gene: 4. CDR3 sequence reads: CASQGQGANGYTF. The CDR3 DNA is TGCGCCAGCCAGGGACAGGGGGCGAATGGCTACACCTTC.

This clonotype was picked up many times. DNA of the CDR3: TGTGCCAGCAGTTACTTCCTTTACGGGATCGCTAATGAGCAGTTCTTC. It encodes CASSYFLYGIANEQFF. The rearrangement uses TRBV6-6 and TRBJ2-1; a weak D match, TRBD2 (5 bases). CDR1 and CDR2 from the germline V gene are MNHNY and SVGAGI (reference sequence). Trimming removed 1 base from V and 7 bases from J, with 17 bases in between. The CDR3 has 16 amino acids.

This chain joins TRBV6-5 and TRBJ1-6, with D perhaps matching TRBD1 (6 bases). Germline assignment: CDR1 MNHEY and CDR2 SVGAGI. This CDR3 has 14 amino acids. Trimming took 4 bases from V and 9 from J, leaving 13 bases between them. CDR3: CASSSPGQGSPLHF. The CDR3 DNA sequence: TGTGCCAGCAGTTCTCCGGGACAAGGTTCACCCCTCCACTTT.